The 24 T cell receptor beta chains given below trace back to one sample, sequenced in a study of molecular identifiers for immune sequencing clone quantification. TCRdb fed the PCR reads into MiXCR, producing one record per CDR3 protein. Among about 510,000 distinct CDR3 sequences listed, roughly 26% were seen once. The sequencing input was naive CD8+ T cells from blood, with Jurkat cell RNA spiked in. The subset was: FACS-sorted CD8+CD4-CCR7+CD45RA+ naive T cells. These receptors were obtained from a human donor in good health. Some libraries in this study had Jurkat cell RNA spiked in.

The table lists this clonotype with many counts. The chain combines TRBV6-1 with TRBJ2-7, with 8 bases identical to TRBD1. Per germline, CDR1 MNHNS and CDR2 SASEGT. CDR3 length: 15 residues. After removal of 5 bases from V and 5 bases from J, the junction contained 11 bases not matched to a gene. The CDR3 region has the DNA TGTGCCAGCAGTCAAGACAGGGGTGCCGTGGACGAGCAGTACTTC. It codes for CASSQDRGAVDEQYF.

This clonotype was detected ten times or more. The chain couples TRBV9 to TRBJ1-1; D is ambiguous. This CDR3 contains 14 residues. Trimming stripped 4 bases from V and 1 base from J, with 11 bases between. The germline V gene encodes CDR1 SGDLS and CDR2 YYNGEE. This CDR3 is CASSREAENTEAFF. The CDR3 coding sequence is TGTGCCAGCAGCCGTGAGGCAGAGAACACTGAAGCTTTCTTT. The variable domain in full, with the rest retrieved from reference TRBV9 and TRBJ1-1, is DSGVTQTPKHLITATGQRVTLRCSPRSGDLSVYWYQQSLDQGLQFLIQYYNGEERAKGNILERFSAQQFPDLHSELNLSSLELGDSALYFCASSREAENTEAFFGQGTRLTVV.

This clonotype was seen repeatedly, ten times or more. This chain uses TRBV10-2 with TRBJ1-2, with D maybe TRBD1 (5 bases). This CDR3 is 16 amino acids long. The germline V and J ends were trimmed by 0 bases and 3 bases, with 14 bases remaining between them. Germline V CDR1 and CDR2: WSHSY, SAAADI. CDR3 coding DNA: TGCGCCAGCAGTGAGTCCCCAGGGATCGGCCACTATGGCTACACCTTC. Amino acids: CASSESPGIGHYGYTF.

There are many counts of this clonotype. V is TRBV25-1 and J is TRBJ2-4; weak D call: TRBD2 (6 bases). Germline V lookup: CDR1 MGHDK, CDR2 SYGVNS. The CDR3 is 15 residues long. V was shortened by 1 base and J by 5 bases, with 12 bases between the two germline ends. The CDR3 is CASSEFTGGENIQYF. In DNA form, the CDR3 reads TGTGCCAGCAGTGAATTTACAGGCGGGGAAAACATTCAGTACTTC.

This clonotype was counted only a few times. The V gene is TRBV25-1, the J gene TRBJ1-1, with a tentative D call TRBD1 (5 bases). The germline V and J ends were trimmed by 3 bases and 11 bases, with 13 bases remaining between them. The CDR3 covers 12 residues. The germline V gene encodes CDR1 MGHDK and CDR2 SYGVNS. The CDR3 sequence: CASSEGTGWAFF. As DNA, the CDR3 is TGTGCCAGCAGTGAGGGAACAGGTTGGGCTTTCTTT.

V is TRBV19 and J is TRBJ1-6; no clear D gene. The CDR3 runs 14 residues. Trimming shortened V by 9 bases and J by 3 bases, and 12 bases separated the two germline ends. Looked up from germline, CDR1 is LNHDA and CDR2 is SQIVND (reference sequence). CDR3 nucleotide sequence: TGTGCCAGCCGATCTTTTAGCTATAATTCACCCCTCCACTTT. Translating it yields CASRSFSYNSPLHF. Complete variable domain (other parts from reference TRBV19 and TRBJ1-6): DGGITQSPKYLFRKEGQNVTLSCEQNLNHDAMYWYRQDPGQGLRLIYYSQIVNDFQKGDIAEGYSVSREKKESFPLTVTSAQKNPTAFYLCASRSFSYNSPLHFGNGTRLTVT.

The CDR3 coding sequence is TGTGCCAGCAGCTTAGCGCATGGGGGCTTTGGAAACACCATATATTTT. It translates to CASSLAHGGFGNTIYF. This sequence joins TRBV7-9 and TRBJ1-3, with a tentative D call TRBD1 (6 bases). CDR3 length: 16 amino acids. Per germline, CDR1 SEHNR and CDR2 FQNEAQ (reference sequence). V was clipped by 0 bases and J by 3 bases, with 12 bases between them.

V and J are TRBV21-1 and TRBJ2-3; the table's D call, TRBD1, has no DNA check behind it. TRBV21-1 is marked as a pseudogene. The CDR3 length is 16 residues. The CDR3 DNA reads TGTGCCAGCAGCAAAGCGTTTAGGGGGTTCGCAGATACGCAGTATTTT. It specifies CASSKAFRGFADTQYF.

This clonotype has only a few counts. This sequence joins TRBV20-1 and TRBJ2-5, with D uncertain. This CDR3 contains 14 residues. The ends were cut back, 3 bases at V and 0 bases at J, with 11 bases in the middle. Germline CDR1 and CDR2: DFQATT and SNEGSKA (reference sequence). The CDR3 DNA is TGCAGTGCTAGCCAACAGAGATACCAAGAGACCCAGTACTTC. Protein: CSASQQRYQETQYF.

V usage is TRBV7-9 and J usage is TRBJ2-5; possibly TRBD2 for D (6 bases). The CDR3 has 17 amino acids. Germline CDR1 reads SEHNR; CDR2 reads FQNEAQ (reference sequence). V lost 8 bases and J lost 3, with 25 bases in between. The CDR3 nucleotides read TGTGCCAGCGGCTCATCTAGGGACTCACTGCGGGAAGAGACCCAGTACTTC. Translated: CASGSSRDSLREETQYF.

This clonotype was seen a few times. J is TRBJ1-3 and V is TRBV6-1; D uncertain. Trimming removed 2 bases at V and 0 bases at J, with 8 bases between. The length of the CDR3 is 15 residues. Germline CDR1 MNHNS, CDR2 SASEGT. The CDR3 DNA follows: TGTGCCAGCAGTGAATCAACGCTCTCTGGAAACACCATATATTTT. Protein sequence: CASSESTLSGNTIYF.

Points on this clonotype: At one end the junction does not follow the germline gene, possibly because of a read error. V gene TRBV14 combines with J gene TRBJ2-7; weak D call: TRBD2 (6 bases). This CDR3 has 13 amino acids. Germline lookup yields CDR1 SGHDN and CDR2 FVKESK. This CDR3 is CASRRRDSYEPYF. The CDR3 DNA sequence: TGTGCCAGCAGACGTAGGGACTCCTACGAGCCGTACTTC.

The table lists this clonotype with many counts. The chain couples TRBV24-1 to TRBJ2-2, with D possibly being TRBD1 (6 bases). Between the trimmed V and J ends, which lost 6 bases and 0 bases, there was a span of 10 bases. This CDR3 comprises 15 residues. Per the germline V gene, CDR1 is KGHDR and CDR2 is SFDVKD. The CDR3 DNA reads as TGTGCCACCAGTTCAGGGACAACGAACACCGGGGAGCTGTTTTTT. This codes for CATSSGTTNTGELFF.

Points on this clonotype: The CDR3 carries no conserved terminal phenylalanine or tryptophan, so it likely arises from a read error. The chain links TRBV23-1 to TRBJ1-4; D is uncertain. TRBV23-1 has ORF status, its function being uncertain. Trimming shortened V by 4 bases and J by 10 bases, and 19 bases separated the two germline ends. The length of the CDR3 is 15 residues. Here the CDR3 reads CASSLLRRTAIKLFS. CDR3 bases: TGCGCCAGCAGTCTATTGAGGAGAACGGCTATAAAACTGTTTTCT.

The chain joins TRBV9 to TRBJ2-2; 7 bases fit TRBD1. The CDR3 totals 14 residues. Per the germline V gene, CDR1 is SGDLS and CDR2 is YYNGEE. J lost 2 bases, V lost 5 bases, and 3 bases had no gene match. The CDR3 region has the DNA TGTGCCAGCAGAGGACAGGACAACACCGGGGAGCTGTTTTTT. Residues: CASRGQDNTGELFF.

This clonotype has just a few counts. The chain employs TRBV29-1 and TRBJ2-2; D tentatively reads TRBD1 or TRBD2 (5 bases each). V lost 4 bases, J lost 3 bases, and 12 bases lay in between. This CDR3 contains 14 residues. Germline CDR1 SQVTM, CDR2 ANQGSEA. The DNA of the CDR3 is TGCAGCGTTGGAGGGACGACAGACACCGGGGAGCTGTTTTTT. Encoded protein: CSVGGTTDTGELFF.

This clonotype came up many times. The chain couples TRBV28 to TRBJ2-7; D not resolved. The CDR3 runs to 16 residues. The V and J ends lost 8 bases and 0 bases respectively, with 20 bases between them. Looked up from germline, CDR1 is MDHEN and CDR2 is SYDVKM. DNA of the CDR3: TGTGCCAGCTCCCTTTATCGTAGGCTAAACTCCTACGAGCAGTACTTC. As protein: CASSLYRRLNSYEQYF.

This clonotype was counted at least ten times. The V call is TRBV5-8, the J call TRBJ2-7; TRBD1 matches 7 bases. The ends lost 2 bases at V and 6 bases at J; junction bases unmatched: 5. The CDR3 has 13 residues. Germline CDR1 SGHTS, CDR2 YDEGEE. CDR3 sequence: CASSLRQGIEQYF. For the CDR3, the DNA is TGTGCCAGCAGCTTACGACAGGGTATCGAGCAGTACTTC.

In regard to this clonotype: This may be a read error, as it is one base from a much larger clone. This rearrangement joins TRBV28 to TRBJ2-3; 10 bases map to TRBD1. Losses at the gene ends were 5 bases for V and 3 bases for J; bases not matched to a gene: 8. CDR3 length: 16 residues. Germline V CDR1 and CDR2: MDHEN, SYDVKM. The CDR3 nucleotides are TGTGCCAGCAGTCCCCAGACAGGGGGCATGACAGATACGCAGTATTTT. Protein product: CASSPQTGGMTDTQYF.

The chain joins TRBV24-1 to TRBJ2-2; 13 bases map to TRBD2. J was trimmed by 4 bases and V by 1 base; bases with no gene match: 5. CDR1 and CDR2 (germline): KGHDR, SFDVKD. This CDR3 has 18 residues. Written as DNA, the CDR3 is TGTGCCACCAGTGATTTACTAGCGGGAGGGCCTGGCACCGGGGAGCTGTTTTTT. Translated, it gives CATSDLLAGGPGTGELFF.

V usage is TRBV4-1 and J usage is TRBJ2-3; 10 bases match TRBD2. V trimming: 1 base; J trimming: 5 bases; junction bases outside the gene matches: 9. Germline loops: CDR1 MGHRA, CDR2 YSYEKL. The CDR3 sequence is 17 residues long. The CDR3 sequence: CASSQVGLAGAGDTQYF. The CDR3 DNA sequence: TGCGCCAGCAGCCAAGTTGGGCTAGCGGGAGCGGGAGATACGCAGTATTTT.

Turning to this clonotype: A read error is possible here, since a much larger clone lies one base away. The J gene is TRBJ2-5, the V gene TRBV28; TRBD1 matches at 7 bases. In germline, CDR1 is MDHEN, CDR2 SYDVKM. The CDR3 totals 16 residues. The CDR3 reads CASKYRGSKGQGTQYF. In DNA form, the CDR3 reads TGTGCCAGCAAGTACAGGGGATCAAAGGGCCAAGGGACCCAGTACTTC.

This clonotype occurred many times. The CDR3 DNA reads TGCGCCAGCAGCCAAGAGGCGGGACTGGGGACTGAAGCTTTCTTT. Its translation is CASSQEAGLGTEAFF. The J gene is TRBJ1-1, the V gene TRBV4-1; tentatively, D is TRBD1 (5 bases). Per the germline V gene, CDR1 is MGHRA and CDR2 is YSYEKL. This CDR3 has 15 amino acids. V was pared by 0 bases and J by 5 bases, with 13 bases between.

This clonotype occurred once. A much larger clone lies a single base off, so this may be a read error. V and J are TRBV5-1 and TRBJ2-3; D may match TRBD1 or TRBD2 (5 bases each). V was cut by 0 bases and J by 2 bases, with 10 bases left in between. The CDR3 is made up of 15 amino acids. The germline V gene has CDR1 SGHRS and CDR2 YFSETQ. The CDR3 sequence: CASSLVGDATDTQYF. The CDR3 DNA follows: TGCGCCAGCAGCTTGGTTGGGGACGCCACAGATACGCAGTATTTT.